The rows below give T cell receptor beta chains drawn from one sample of a study of blood T cell repertoires in COVID-19. Some clones are missing from TCRdb's copy, which holds only in-frame ones; the method was immunoSEQ multiplex PCR. The sample includes about 180,000 clones, approximately 83% of them seen just once. Sequencing used peripheral blood. Every receptor here comes from a man aged 50-59 years with active or convalescent COVID-19. CDR3s include the opening cysteine and the closing phenylalanine or tryptophan. D genes are given only for firm matches. Rows may omit the clone size; those that give it use once, few, many or a size class.

TRBV4-3	.	TRBD1	TRBJ2-6	TGCGCCAGCAGCCAAGAGTGGACAGGTCGTTACTCTGGGGCCAACGTCCTGACTTTC	CASSQEWTGRYSGANVLTF
TRBV7-2	.	TRBD1	TRBJ1-6	TGTGCCAGCAGCAAAAAGGACAGGGGCCAGCCGAAAAATTCACCCCTCCACTTT	CASSKKDRGQPKNSPLHF
TRBV6-5	.	TRBD1	TRBJ1-2	TGTGCCAGCCGGGACAGCCTTAACTATGGCTACACCTTC	CASRDSLNYGYTF
TRBV6-5	.	TRBD1	TRBJ1-1	TGTGCCAGCGGGGGGACAGTGCTAAACACTGAAGCTTTCTTT	CASGGTVLNTEAFF
TRBV18	.	.	TRBJ1-3	TGTGCCAGCTCAGAACAGTCGGACACCATATATTTT	CASSEQSDTIYF
TRBV3-1/TRBV3-2	.	.	TRBJ2-2	TGTGCCAGCAGCCCAACCCTAACCGGGGAGCTGTTTTTT	CASSPTLTGELFF
TRBV10-1	once	.	TRBJ2-3	TGCGCCAGCACGAGTGAAGATACGCAGTATTTT	CASTSEDTQYF
TRBV7-2	.	.	TRBJ2-3	TGTGCCAGCCTCTTGGCGGGCGGCACAGATACGCAGTATTTT	CASLLAGGTDTQYF
TRBV6-2/TRBV6-3	few	.	TRBJ2-2	TGTGCCAGCAGTTACTCGTTCGAGGGCGGGGAGCTGTTTTTT	CASSYSFEGGELFF
TRBV5-1	.	TRBD2	TRBJ2-1	TGCGCCAGCAGCATCGTAGCGGGAGGCAGCGATGAGCAGTTCTTC	CASSIVAGGSDEQFF
TRBV9	.	TRBD1	TRBJ1-1	TGTGCCAGCAGCGTAGGGACAGGGAGGAACACTGAAGCTTTCTTT	CASSVGTGRNTEAFF